The clone carrying this TCR beta chain came up many times. The target antigen is unknown. This sample is drawn from a study of T-cell reconstitution after alpha-beta-depleted transplantation in children. General observations from the study: Surviving recipient T cells and thymic progenitors accounted for the high day-60 TCRbeta diversity observed in some patients. Several hundred expanded graft clones reportedly were the source of alpha-beta T cells about two months after transplant.

A library of TCRbeta sequences, prepared with unique molecular identifiers, was generated. From the PCR reads, TCRdb called clonotypes with MiXCR, one entry per CDR3 protein. This sample carries 180,000 or so distinct CDR3 sequences, around 5.9% of them seen once, and the ten largest clones take 4.5%. The CDR3 is 15 amino acids. Germline lookup yields CDR1 SGHTA and CDR2 FQGNSA. V lost 1 base and J 5 bases, leaving 12 bases between the germline ends. This chain links TRBV7-2 with TRBJ2-4, with TRBD2 as a possible D gene (5 bases). The material was PBMCs, obtained before TCRalphabeta/CD19-depleted stem cell transplant. This TCR was sampled from a girl under three years old with combined immunodeficiency, due to receive a stem cell transplant. The CDR3 sequence is CASSLELLSENIQYF. The CDR3 DNA follows: TGTGCCAGCAGCTTAGAGCTCCTTAGCGAAAACATTCAGTACTTC.